This TCR beta chain derives from a study of T cell repertoires in cytomegalovirus infection. Study-level background: HLA-C-restricted CMV epitopes, recently identified, and well-studied HLA-B-restricted ones were used by the study. Public TCR beta signatures were indicative of both CMV infection and a matching HLA type. Study findings and constraints: There were carriers of CMV plus the relevant HLA, and cumulative public TCR beta family frequency identified them. What dominated the ex vivo response were HLA-C-restricted CMV-specific TCR beta clonotypes.

Concerning this clonotype: Its antigen remains unidentified.

The CDR3 contains 11 residues. In germline, CDR1 is MNHNY, CDR2 SVGAGI (reference sequence). The V end lost 6 bases, the J end lost 5 bases, and 7 bases lay between the germline ends. MiXCR was run by TCRdb on the reads, yielding one entry per CDR3 protein. The sample lists tens of thousands of distinct CDR3 sequences, 20% to 25% occurring once. The sample consisted of CD8+ T cells from cultured PBMCs, taken from culture after CMV antigen stimulation. This sequence joins TRBV6-6 and TRBJ1-2; D ambiguous. The receptor was isolated from a human donor in good health (CMV status not recorded). Some clones in this sample may be carry-over from other donors' samples. DNA for the CDR3: TGTGCCAGCAGCCCCGGGTATGGCTACACCTTC. It translates to CASSPGYGYTF.